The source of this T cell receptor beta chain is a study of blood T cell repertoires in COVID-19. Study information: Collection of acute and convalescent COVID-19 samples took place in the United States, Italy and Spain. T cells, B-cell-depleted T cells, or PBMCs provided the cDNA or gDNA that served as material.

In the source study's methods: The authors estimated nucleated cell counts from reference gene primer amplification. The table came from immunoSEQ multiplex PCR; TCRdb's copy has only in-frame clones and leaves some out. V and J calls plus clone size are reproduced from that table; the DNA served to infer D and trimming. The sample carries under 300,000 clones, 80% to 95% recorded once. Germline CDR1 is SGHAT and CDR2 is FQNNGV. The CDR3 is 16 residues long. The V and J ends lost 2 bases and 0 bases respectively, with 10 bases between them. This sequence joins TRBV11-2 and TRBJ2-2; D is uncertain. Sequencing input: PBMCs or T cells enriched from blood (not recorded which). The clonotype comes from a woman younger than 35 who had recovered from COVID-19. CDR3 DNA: TGTGCCAGCAGCTTACCGCGCGAATCGAACACCGGGGAGCTGTTTTTT. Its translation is CASSLPRESNTGELFF.